This T cell receptor (beta chain) comes out of a study of T cell responses to AZD1222 COVID-19 vaccine. Findings and limits, study-wide: At baseline, seropositivity was found in only a handful of AZD1222 recipients. Vaccine-associated CD4 TCRs ranged over spike, dominating at 160-218 and 743-854. Breadth and depth of Spike-specific TCRs rose after two AZD1222 doses. The donors showed a predominance of white British ancestry and of females, with possible underestimation of clonal diversity.

Germline lookup yields CDR1 SEHNR and CDR2 FQNEAQ (reference sequence). The germline V and J ends were trimmed by 0 bases and 0 bases, with 7 bases remaining between them. This CDR3 comprises 15 residues. Method: immunoSEQ multiplex PCR; TCRdb's copy keeps in-frame clones and lacks some. Of roughly 69,000 clones in the sample, over 70% were seen once. A word on this clone: Its antigen remains unidentified.

The genes are TRBV7-9 and TRBJ2-3, with D perhaps matching TRBD2 (5 bases). This TCR was sampled from an adult who received the AZD1222 COVID-19 vaccine. The sequencing here drew on peripheral blood, taken 28 days after the second AZD1222 dose. The CDR3 nucleotides read TGTGCCAGCAGCTTAGCCGACTACAGCACAGATACGCAGTATTTT. Translation gives CASSLADYSTDTQYF.